These T cell receptor beta chains were read from a single sample in a study of cytomegalovirus exposure and HLA in healthy donors. Assay used: immunoSEQ multiplex PCR; TCRdb lists only in-frame clones, some missing. The sample shows over 150,000 clones, 79% of them seen only once. The sample taken for sequencing was PBMCs. The receptors were sampled from a middle-aged man in good health and CMV-seronegative. The CDR3 runs from the conserved cysteine through the conserved F or W. D genes are given only for firm matches. Not every row has a clone size; where given, it reads once, few, many or a size class.

CDR3 protein	CDR3 DNA	D gene	clone size	V gene	J gene
CSSSRLVTEQYF	TGTTCCAGCAGCAGACTAGTTACCGAGCAGTACTTC	.	once	TRBV7-9	TRBJ2-7
CASSSPRDRTEAFF	TGCGCCAGCAGCTCACCCCGGGACAGAACTGAAGCTTTCTTT	TRBD1	.	TRBV5-1	TRBJ1-1
CASSRDRGDNEQFF	TGTGCCAGCAGTCGGGACAGGGGGGACAATGAGCAGTTCTTC	TRBD1	few	TRBV27	TRBJ2-1
CASSLNEVNAFF	TGTGCCAGCAGCTTGAACGAGGTGAACGCTTTCTTT	.	few	TRBV5-4	TRBJ1-1
CASGQLQGAGEKLFF	TGTGCCAGCGGCCAACTGCAGGGGGCTGGTGAAAAACTGTTTTTT	TRBD1	.	TRBV4-2	TRBJ1-4
CASSSGQGEGQPQHF	TGTGCCAGCAGTTCCGGACAGGGGGAGGGTCAGCCCCAGCATTTT	TRBD1	.	TRBV27	TRBJ1-5
CASSSISSGANVLTF	TGTGCCAGCAGCTCAATTTCCTCTGGGGCCAACGTCCTGACTTTC	.	.	TRBV4-2	TRBJ2-6
CASTDRVGQPQHF	TGTGCCAGTACAGACAGGGTGGGTCAGCCCCAGCATTTT	TRBD1	.	TRBV6-5	TRBJ1-5
CASSLERGKAFF	TGTGCCAGCAGCTTAGAACGGGGGAAAGCTTTCTTT	.	.	TRBV13	TRBJ1-1
CASSFEAPQQETQYF	TGTGCCAGCAGCTTCGAGGCCCCCCAGCAAGAGACCCAGTACTTC	.	.	TRBV7-9	TRBJ2-5
CASSRPGSGSREETQYF	TGTGCCAGCAGCCGTCCGGGTAGCGGGAGTCGGGAAGAGACCCAGTACTTC	TRBD2	once	TRBV28	TRBJ2-5
CASSQGLLGQLDNEQFF	TGCGCCAGCAGCCAAGGATTACTAGGGCAACTCGACAATGAGCAGTTCTTC	.	few	TRBV4-1	TRBJ2-1
CASRLAFYNEQFF	TGTGCCAGCAGACTAGCATTCTACAATGAGCAGTTCTTC	.	.	TRBV27	TRBJ2-1
CASSQAGFTYGYTF	TGCGCCAGCAGCCAGGCAGGGTTTACCTATGGCTACACCTTC	.	.	TRBV4-3	TRBJ1-2
CASSELTGEGEQYF	TGCGCCAGCAGCGAACTGACAGGGGAAGGCGAGCAGTACTTC	TRBD1	.	TRBV5-1	TRBJ2-7
CASSLGGREGETQYF	TGTGCCAGCAGCTTGGGGGGGCGCGAGGGGGAGACCCAGTACTTC	.	.	TRBV5-4	TRBJ2-5
CASRGRGHTEAFF	TGTGCCAGCAGGGGAAGGGGGCACACTGAAGCTTTCTTT	TRBD1	.	TRBV27	TRBJ1-1
CARGGFTDTQYF	TGTGCCCGAGGGGGCTTCACAGATACGCAGTATTTT	TRBD1	few	TRBV30	TRBJ2-3
CASTWRTYQETQYF	TGCGCCAGCACCTGGAGGACTTACCAAGAGACCCAGTACTTC	.	.	TRBV5-1	TRBJ2-5
CASSLLGRGREGYNEQFF	TGTGCCAGCAGCTTATTAGGGAGGGGGCGGGAGGGCTACAATGAGCAGTTCTTC	TRBD2	.	TRBV11-2	TRBJ2-1
CASSLGLLYEQYF	TGTGCCAGCAGCTTGGGACTCCTTTACGAGCAGTACTTC	.	.	TRBV11-1	TRBJ2-7
CASSPNNGENANYGYTF	TGTGCCAGCTCACCGAATAATGGGGAGAACGCTAACTATGGCTACACCTTC	.	.	TRBV18	TRBJ1-2
CASSLGPGAGNEQYF	TGTGCCAGCAGCTTGGGTCCAGGGGCCGGTAACGAGCAGTACTTC	.	.	TRBV5-5	TRBJ2-7
CSVEDRVGTEAFF	TGCAGCGTTGAGGACAGGGTAGGGACTGAAGCTTTCTTT	TRBD1	.	TRBV29-1	TRBJ1-1
CASSPGVQSYNEQFF	TGTGCCAGCAGCCCCGGGGTCCAGTCCTACAATGAGCAGTTCTTC	.	.	TRBV14	TRBJ2-1
CASSFGQGGETQYF	TGTGCCAGCAGCTTCGGACAGGGAGGGGAGACCCAGTACTTC	.	once	TRBV7-9	TRBJ2-5
CASSLFSSGLRTDTQYF	TGTGCCAGCAGTTTATTTTCTAGCGGGCTGCGCACAGATACGCAGTATTTT	TRBD2	.	TRBV27	TRBJ2-3
CASSPAPQFRDSFYEQYF	TGTGCCAGCTCACCGGCACCCCAATTCCGGGACAGCTTCTACGAGCAGTACTTC	TRBD1	few	TRBV18	TRBJ2-7
CASSSLSLGSNQPQHF	TGTGCCAGTAGTAGTTTGTCACTGGGCAGCAATCAGCCCCAGCATTTT	.	few	TRBV19	TRBJ1-5
CASSHRGDATNYGYTF	TGTGCCAGCAGCCACCGGGGGGATGCCACTAACTATGGCTACACCTTC	.	.	TRBV5-4	TRBJ1-2
CASSFGQQETQYF	TGTGCCAGCAGTTTCGGACAGCAAGAGACCCAGTACTTC	.	few	TRBV6-6	TRBJ2-5
CASSERGREGTSGNSYEQYF	TGTGCCAGCAGTGAAAGGGGGAGGGAGGGGACTAGCGGGAACTCCTACGAGCAGTACTTC	TRBD2	.	TRBV6-1	TRBJ2-7
CASLTSGETQYF	TGTGCCAGCTTAACTAGTGGAGAGACCCAGTACTTC	.	.	TRBV7-8	TRBJ2-5
CASSLDKGGYTF	TGTGCCAGCAGTTTAGACAAAGGCGGCTACACCTTC	.	.	TRBV28	TRBJ1-2
CAWSVGLAKSFSYNEQFF	TGTGCCTGGAGTGTAGGACTAGCTAAGTCATTCTCCTACAATGAGCAGTTCTTC	TRBD2	.	TRBV30	TRBJ2-1
CASSYVSGTCSYEQYF	TGTGCCAGCAGTTACGTCTCCGGGACTTGCTCCTACGAGCAGTACTTC	.	.	TRBV6-7	TRBJ2-7
CASSLWVPGNQPQHF	TGTGCCAGCTCCCTCTGGGTCCCGGGGAATCAGCCCCAGCATTTT	.	.	TRBV28	TRBJ1-5